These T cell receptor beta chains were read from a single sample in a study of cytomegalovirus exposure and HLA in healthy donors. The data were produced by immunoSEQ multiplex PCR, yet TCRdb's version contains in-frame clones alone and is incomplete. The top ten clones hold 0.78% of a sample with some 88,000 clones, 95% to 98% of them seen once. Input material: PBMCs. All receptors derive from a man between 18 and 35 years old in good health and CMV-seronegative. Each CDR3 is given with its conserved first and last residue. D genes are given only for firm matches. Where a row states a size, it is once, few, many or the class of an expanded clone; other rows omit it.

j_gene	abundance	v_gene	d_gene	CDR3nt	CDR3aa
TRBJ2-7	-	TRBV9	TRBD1	TGTGCCAGCAGCGCCCGACAGGGGGCAACGGAGGAGCAGTACTTC	CASSARQGATEEQYF
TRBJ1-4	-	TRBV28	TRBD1	TGTGCCAGCACGGGACAGGAAAAACTGTTTTTT	CASTGQEKLFF
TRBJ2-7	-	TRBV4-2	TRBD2	TGTGCCAGCAGCCACTCTACGGGACTAGTCGGTGAGCAGTACTTC	CASSHSTGLVGEQYF
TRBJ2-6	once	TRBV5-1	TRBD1	TGCGCCAGCAGTCAGGGGGCTTCTGGGGCCAACGTCCTGACTTTC	CASSQGASGANVLTF
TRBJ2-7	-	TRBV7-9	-	TGTGCCAGCAGCCGGACACTCTACGAGCAGTACTTC	CASSRTLYEQYF
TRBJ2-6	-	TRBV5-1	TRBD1	TGCGCCAGCAGCCCGGACAGGGGGGGCTCTGGGGCCAACGTCCTGACTTTC	CASSPDRGGSGANVLTF
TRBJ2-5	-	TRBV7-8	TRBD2	TGTGCCAGCAGGGGACTAGCGGGAGGAGAGACCCAGTACTTC	CASRGLAGGETQYF
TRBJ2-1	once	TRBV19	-	TGTGCCAGTAGTAACGGTGTCTATGAGCAGTTCTTC	CASSNGVYEQFF
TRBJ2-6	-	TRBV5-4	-	TGTGCCAGCAGCTTGGTGAGGGCTGGGGCCAACGTCCTGACTTTC	CASSLVRAGANVLTF
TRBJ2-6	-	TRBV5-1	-	TGCGCCAGCAGTACGGCAGGCCATTCTGGGGCCAACGTCCTGACTTTC	CASSTAGHSGANVLTF
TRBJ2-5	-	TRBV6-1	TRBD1	TGTGCCAACGGACAGGGCGAACTCTCAGTGGAGACCCAGTACTTC	CANGQGELSVETQYF
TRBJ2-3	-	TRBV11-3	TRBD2	TGTGCCAGCAGCTTATCCGGACTACTAGCGGAGACTAGCACAGATACGCAGTATTTT	CASSLSGLLAETSTDTQYF
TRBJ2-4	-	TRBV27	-	TGTGCCAGCAGCCTAAGACAGACCCTAAACATTCAGTACTTC	CASSLRQTLNIQYF
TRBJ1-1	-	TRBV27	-	TGTGCCAGCAGTTTAAGGCCCCGGGACACTGAAGCTTTCTTT	CASSLRPRDTEAFF
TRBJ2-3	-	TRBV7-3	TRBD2	TGTGCCAGCAGCACCCGGACTAGCGGGAGGGTAGATACGCAGTATTTT	CASSTRTSGRVDTQYF
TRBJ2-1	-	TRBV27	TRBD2	TGTGCCAGCAGTTTAGCGGGAGTGTTTTCGCCATACAATGAGCAGTTCTTC	CASSLAGVFSPYNEQFF
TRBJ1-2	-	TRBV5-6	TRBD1	TGTGCCAGCAGCCTGCAAACAGGGGGTCGGTATGGCTACACCTTC	CASSLQTGGRYGYTF
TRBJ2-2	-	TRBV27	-	TGTGCCAGCCGGCTAGCAGCGGAGAAAAACACCGGGGAGCTGTTTTTT	CASRLAAEKNTGELFF
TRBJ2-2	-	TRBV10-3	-	TGTGCCACAAACGGGAACACCGGGGAGCTGTTTTTT	CATNGNTGELFF
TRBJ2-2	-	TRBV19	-	TGTGCCAGTAGTATGGGGCAGAGCACCGGGGAGCTGTTTTTT	CASSMGQSTGELFF
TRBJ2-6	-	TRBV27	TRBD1	TGTGCCAGCAGTTTATTAGGGACAGGGATAACCTCTGGGGCCAACGTCCTGACTTTC	CASSLLGTGITSGANVLTF
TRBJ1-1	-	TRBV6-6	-	TGTGCCAGCAGCCCAATGAACACTGAAGCTTTCTTT	CASSPMNTEAFF
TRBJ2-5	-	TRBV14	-	TGTGCCAGCAGCCAAGACCTTTTTGCGGGGACCCAGTACTTC	CASSQDLFAGTQYF
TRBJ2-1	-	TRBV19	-	TGTGCCAGTAACCCGTCCAGATTAAGCTCCTACAATGAGCAGTTCTTC	CASNPSRLSSYNEQFF
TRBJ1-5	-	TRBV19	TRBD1	TGTGCCAGTAGTTTTTCACAGGGGGCGGGGGGACAGCCCCAGCATTTT	CASSFSQGAGGQPQHF
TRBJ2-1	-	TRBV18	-	TGTGCCAGCTCCCCCTTATCGAGCTACAATGAGCAGTTCTTC	CASSPLSSYNEQFF
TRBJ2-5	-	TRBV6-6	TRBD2	TGTGCCAGCAGTCGGACTAGCGGGAGGGAAGAGACCCAGTACTTC	CASSRTSGREETQYF
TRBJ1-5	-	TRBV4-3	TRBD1	TGCGCCAGCAGCCAAGATCTTGGGGACAGTCTGCATCAGCCCCAGCATTTT	CASSQDLGDSLHQPQHF
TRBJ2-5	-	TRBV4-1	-	TGCGCCAGCAGCCAAGTCGTCCCCGGGAACATGGGAGAAGGGCTCCAGTACTTC	CASSQVVPGNMGEGLQYF
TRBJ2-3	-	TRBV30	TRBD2	TGTGCCTGGAGTGTACGACGGACTAGCGGGAGAGGAGATACGCAGTATTTT	CAWSVRRTSGRGDTQYF
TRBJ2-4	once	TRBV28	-	TGTGCCAGCACAGATAGACGGGGGGCCAAAAACATTCAGTACTTC	CASTDRRGAKNIQYF
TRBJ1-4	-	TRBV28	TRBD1	TGTGCCAGCAGTTATGCAGGGGGTGAAAAACTGTTTTTT	CASSYAGGEKLFF
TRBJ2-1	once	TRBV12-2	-	TGTGCAAGTCGCTTAGCGCCCAGGGACTCCGGATCTTTCTTC	CASRLAPRDSGSFF
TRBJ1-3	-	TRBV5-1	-	TGCGCCAGCAGCTCCCAGGGGCCCAATGGAAACACCATATATTTT	CASSSQGPNGNTIYF
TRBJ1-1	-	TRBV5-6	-	TGTGCCAGCAGCAAGAGACAGTCCTATGGGGAAGCTTTCTTT	CASSKRQSYGEAFF
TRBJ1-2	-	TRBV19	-	TGTGCCAGTAGTACCCCATCGGCGGGGGACTATGGCTACACCTTC	CASSTPSAGDYGYTF
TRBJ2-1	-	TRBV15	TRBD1	TGTGCCACCAGCAGAGATGGGGACAGGAGCTCCTACAATGAGCAGTTCTTC	CATSRDGDRSSYNEQFF
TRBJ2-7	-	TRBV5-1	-	TGCGCCAGCAGCTGGGGCGGGACAGAAGATTACGAGCAGTACTTC	CASSWGGTEDYEQYF
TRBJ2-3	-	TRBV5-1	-	TGCGCCAGTCAAGCGGTACGAGATACGCAGTATTTT	CASQAVRDTQYF
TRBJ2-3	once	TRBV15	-	TGTGCCACCAGCAGAGATCCGAGCGGACGCACAGATACGCAGTATTTT	CATSRDPSGRTDTQYF
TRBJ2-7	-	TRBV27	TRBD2	TGTGCCAGCAGTAATAGCGGGAGCTCCTACGAGCAGTACTTC	CASSNSGSSYEQYF
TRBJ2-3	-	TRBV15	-	TGTGCCACCAGCAGAGGAAGCGGAGCGAGCACAGATACGCAGTATTTT	CATSRGSGASTDTQYF
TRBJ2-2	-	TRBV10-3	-	TGTGCCATCAGTGGCCGGGGTGAGAACACCGGGGAGCTGTTTTTT	CAISGRGENTGELFF
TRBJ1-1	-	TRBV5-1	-	TGCGCCAGCAGCGCGGGTCAGGGGCACACTGAAGCTTTCTTT	CASSAGQGHTEAFF
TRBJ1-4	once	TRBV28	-	TGTGCCAGCCGGAGAACAGGGCCAGATGAAAAACTGTTTTTT	CASRRTGPDEKLFF
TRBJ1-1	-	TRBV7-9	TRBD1	TGTGCCAGCAGCTCGATAGGACAGGGGAATACTGAAGCTTTCTTT	CASSSIGQGNTEAFF
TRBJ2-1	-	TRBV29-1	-	TGCAGCGTTGTCAAGGAGCTCTACAATGAGCAGTTCTTC	CSVVKELYNEQFF
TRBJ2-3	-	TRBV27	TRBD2	TGTGCCAGCAGTAACGCCCGGGACTATTCCTCTAGCACAGATACGCAGTATTTT	CASSNARDYSSSTDTQYF
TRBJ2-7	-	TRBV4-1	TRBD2	TGCGCCAGCAGCCAAGAGGGTAGCGGGAGGGCCAGCGAGCAGTACTTC	CASSQEGSGRASEQYF
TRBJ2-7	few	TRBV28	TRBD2	TGTGCCAGCAAGGTAGCGGGAGGCGAGCAGTACTTC	CASKVAGGEQYF
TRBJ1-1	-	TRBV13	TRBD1	TGTGCCACCCGACAGGGGTTCATGAACACTGAAGCTTTCTTT	CATRQGFMNTEAFF